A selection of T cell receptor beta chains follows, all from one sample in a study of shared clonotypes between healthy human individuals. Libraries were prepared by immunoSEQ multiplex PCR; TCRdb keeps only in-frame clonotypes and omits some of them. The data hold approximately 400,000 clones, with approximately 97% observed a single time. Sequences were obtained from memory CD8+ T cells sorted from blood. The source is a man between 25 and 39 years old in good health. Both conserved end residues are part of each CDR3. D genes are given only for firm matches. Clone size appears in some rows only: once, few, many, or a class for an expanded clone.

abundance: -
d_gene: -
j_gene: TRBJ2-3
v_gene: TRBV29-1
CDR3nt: TGCAGCGTAGACGGGGGTCGCGATACGCAGTATTTT
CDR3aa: CSVDGGRDTQYF

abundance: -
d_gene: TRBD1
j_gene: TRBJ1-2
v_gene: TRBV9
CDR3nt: TGTGCCAGCAGCTTCGGGACAGACTATGGCTACACCTTC
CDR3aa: CASSFGTDYGYTF

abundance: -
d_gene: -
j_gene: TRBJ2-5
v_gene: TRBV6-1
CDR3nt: TGTGCCAGCAGTGAATATCGCAGGCAAGAGACCCAGTACTTC
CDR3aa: CASSEYRRQETQYF

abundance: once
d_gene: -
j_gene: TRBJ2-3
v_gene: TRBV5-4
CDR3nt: TGTGCCAGCAGCCCGAGCGGGCGTAGCACAGATACGCAGTATTTT
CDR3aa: CASSPSGRSTDTQYF

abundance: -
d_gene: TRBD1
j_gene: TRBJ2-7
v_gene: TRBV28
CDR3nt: TGTGCCAGCAGTTTGGGACAGAGGGAGGAGCAGTACTTC
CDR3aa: CASSLGQREEQYF

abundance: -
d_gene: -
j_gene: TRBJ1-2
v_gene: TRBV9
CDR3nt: TGTGCCAGCAGGGGGGGCGGCCTTTCCGGCTACACCTTC
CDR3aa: CASRGGGLSGYTF

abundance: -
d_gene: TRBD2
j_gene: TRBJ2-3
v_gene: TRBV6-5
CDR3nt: TGTGCCAGCAGTTATAGCGGGAGGCCCACAGATACGCAGTATTTT
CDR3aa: CASSYSGRPTDTQYF

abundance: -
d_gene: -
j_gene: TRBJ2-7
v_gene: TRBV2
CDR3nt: TGTGCCAGCAGTGGGCCCTACGAGCAGTACTTC
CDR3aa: CASSGPYEQYF

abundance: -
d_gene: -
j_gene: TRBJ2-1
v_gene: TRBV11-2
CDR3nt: TGTGCCAGCAGCCCCAGACTACCCCCGTACAATGAGCAGTTCTTC
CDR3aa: CASSPRLPPYNEQFF

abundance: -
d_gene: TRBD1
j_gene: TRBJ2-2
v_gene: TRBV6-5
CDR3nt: TGTGCCAGCAGTTACGAAACAGGGGACACCGGGGAGCTGTTTTTT
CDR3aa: CASSYETGDTGELFF

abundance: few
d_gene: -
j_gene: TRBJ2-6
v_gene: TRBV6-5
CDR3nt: TGTGCCAGCAGCCTTACAGGGACCGGGGCCAACGTCCTGACTTTC
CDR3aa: CASSLTGTGANVLTF

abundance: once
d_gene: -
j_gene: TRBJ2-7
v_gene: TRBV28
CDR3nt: TGTGCCAGTCTCGGGGCTCGACACGAGCAGTACTTC
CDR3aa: CASLGARHEQYF

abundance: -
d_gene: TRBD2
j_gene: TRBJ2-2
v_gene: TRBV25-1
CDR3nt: TGTGCCAGCAGTGAATCCGCAGGGAGGGCCGGGGAGCTGTTTTTT
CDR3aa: CASSESAGRAGELFF

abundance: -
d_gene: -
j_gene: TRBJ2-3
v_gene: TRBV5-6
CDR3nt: TGTGCCAGCAGCTTTCCGGGGCGCACAGATACGCAGTATTTT
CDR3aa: CASSFPGRTDTQYF

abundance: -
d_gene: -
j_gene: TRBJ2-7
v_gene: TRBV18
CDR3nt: TGTGCCAGCTCACCTCGACAGGTCCACGAGCAGTACTTC
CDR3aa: CASSPRQVHEQYF

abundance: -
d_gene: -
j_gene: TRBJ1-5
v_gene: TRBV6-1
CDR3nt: TGTGCCAGTGGAACGGGGGGTCAGCCCCAGCATTTT
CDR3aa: CASGTGGQPQHF

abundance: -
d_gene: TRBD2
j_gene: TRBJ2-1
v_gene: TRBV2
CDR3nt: TGTGCCAGCAGTCCCACTAGCGGGAGGGACAATGAGCAGTTCTTC
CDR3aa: CASSPTSGRDNEQFF

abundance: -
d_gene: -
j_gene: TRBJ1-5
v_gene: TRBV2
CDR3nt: TGTGCCAGCAGTGGCGACGGCTTAAGCAATCAGCCCCAGCATTTT
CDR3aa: CASSGDGLSNQPQHF

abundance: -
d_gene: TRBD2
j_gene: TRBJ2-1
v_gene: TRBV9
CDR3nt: TGTGCCAGCAGCGTAGGGACTAGCGGGAGTGGCAATGAGCAGTTCTTC
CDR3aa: CASSVGTSGSGNEQFF

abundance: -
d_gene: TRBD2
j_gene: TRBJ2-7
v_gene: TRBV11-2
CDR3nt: TGTGCCAGCAGCTGGACTAGCGGGTCCTACGAGCAGTACTTC
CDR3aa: CASSWTSGSYEQYF

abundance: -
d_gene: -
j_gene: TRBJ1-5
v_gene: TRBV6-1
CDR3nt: TGTGCCAGCAGCGGACGGAATAGCAATCAGCCCCAGCATTTT
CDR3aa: CASSGRNSNQPQHF

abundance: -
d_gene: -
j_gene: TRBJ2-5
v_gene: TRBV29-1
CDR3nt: TGCAGCGTTGACTTTGAGAGGACAGCTGACCAAGAGACCCAGTACTTC
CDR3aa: CSVDFERTADQETQYF

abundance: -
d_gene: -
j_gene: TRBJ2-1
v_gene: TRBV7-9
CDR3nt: TGTGCCAGCAGCTGGGGGCCGGGTGAGCAGTTCTTC
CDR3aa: CASSWGPGEQFF

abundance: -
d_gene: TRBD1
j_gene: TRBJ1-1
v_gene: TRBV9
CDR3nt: TGTGCCAGCAGCGTAGACGGGGACAGGGGCGGCACTGAAGCTTTCTTT
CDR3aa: CASSVDGDRGGTEAFF

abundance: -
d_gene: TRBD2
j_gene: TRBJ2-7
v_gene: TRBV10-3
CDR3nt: TGTGCCATCGGGCCGTTAGTAGCGGGAGCCGTACCCTACGAGCAGTACTTC
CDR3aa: CAIGPLVAGAVPYEQYF

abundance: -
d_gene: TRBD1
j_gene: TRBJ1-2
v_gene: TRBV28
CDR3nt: TGTGCCAGCAACTTCCAGGGGGCTAACTATGGCTACACCTTC
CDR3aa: CASNFQGANYGYTF

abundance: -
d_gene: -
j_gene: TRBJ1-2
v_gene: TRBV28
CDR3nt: TGTGCCAGCAGTTCTTACAGGGACCTTAGCTATGGCTACACCTTC
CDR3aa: CASSSYRDLSYGYTF

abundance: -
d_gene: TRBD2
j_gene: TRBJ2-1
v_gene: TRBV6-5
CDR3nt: TGTGCCAGCAGCCTTAGCGGGAGGGCCAACAATGAGCAGTTCTTC
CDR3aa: CASSLSGRANNEQFF

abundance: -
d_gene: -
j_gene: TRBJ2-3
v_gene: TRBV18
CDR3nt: TGTGCCAGCTCACCACCGACAGATACGCAGTATTTT
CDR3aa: CASSPPTDTQYF

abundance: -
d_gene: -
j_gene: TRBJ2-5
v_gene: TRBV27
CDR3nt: TGTGCCAGCAGTACCGTCAGGTCAGGAGAGACCCAGTACTTC
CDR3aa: CASSTVRSGETQYF

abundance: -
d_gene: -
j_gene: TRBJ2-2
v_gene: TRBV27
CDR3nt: TGTGCCAGCAGTTTAACAATTACCGGGGAGCTGTTTTTT
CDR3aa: CASSLTITGELFF